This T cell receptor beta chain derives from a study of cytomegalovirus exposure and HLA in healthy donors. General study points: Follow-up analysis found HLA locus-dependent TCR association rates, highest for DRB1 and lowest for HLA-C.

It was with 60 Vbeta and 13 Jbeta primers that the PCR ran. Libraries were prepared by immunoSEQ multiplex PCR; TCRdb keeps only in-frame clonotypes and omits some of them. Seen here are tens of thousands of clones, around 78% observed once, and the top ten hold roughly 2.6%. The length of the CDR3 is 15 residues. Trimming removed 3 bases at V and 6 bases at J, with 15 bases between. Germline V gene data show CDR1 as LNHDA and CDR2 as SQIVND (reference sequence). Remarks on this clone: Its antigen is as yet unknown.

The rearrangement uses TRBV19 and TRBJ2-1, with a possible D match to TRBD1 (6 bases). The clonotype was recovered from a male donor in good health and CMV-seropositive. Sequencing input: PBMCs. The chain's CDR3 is CASSIRDIAVNEQFF. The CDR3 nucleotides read TGTGCCAGTAGTATCCGGGACATCGCCGTCAATGAGCAGTTCTTC.